Below are 23 T cell receptor beta chains sequenced from a single sample in a study of OX40 agonist ivuxolimab in advanced cancers. Data came from immunoSEQ multiplex PCR; TCRdb stores just in-frame clones and leaves some out. The data hold 50,000 to 65,000 clones, with approximately 86% observed a single time. Material: CD4+ or CD8+ T cells sorted from blood, obtained in a trial of the OX40 agonist ivuxolimab. Receptor source: an adult with an advanced solid tumor such as melanoma, head and neck, liver or kidney cancer.

This sequence joins TRBV12-2 and TRBJ1-2. TRBV12-2 is a pseudogene segment. The CDR3 is made up of 13 amino acids. The CDR3 is CASRLGSSYGYTF. Written as DNA, the CDR3 is TGTGCAAGTCGCTTAGGGAGCTCCTATGGCTACACCTTC.

V usage is TRBV18 and J usage is TRBJ2-1; 8 nucleotides agree with TRBD1. With V trimmed by 4 bases and J by 4 bases, 3 bases remained unmatched. Germline lookup yields CDR1 KGHSH and CDR2 LQKENI. This CDR3 comprises 14 residues. CDR3 sequence: CASSQGQEYNEQFF. The CDR3 region has the DNA TGTGCCAGCTCACAGGGACAGGAGTACAATGAGCAGTTCTTC.

The rearrangement links TRBV4-1 to TRBJ2-2, with TRBD2 matching over 7 bases. Looked up from germline, CDR1 is MGHRA and CDR2 is YSYEKL. The CDR3 length is 14 residues. The trim removed 5 bases at V and 5 bases at J, leaving 5 bases unmatched. As DNA, the CDR3 is TGCGCCAGCAGCACGGGGGGTATTACCGGGGAGCTGTTTTTT. It yields the protein CASSTGGITGELFF.

The J gene is TRBJ2-3, the V gene TRBV19, with D tentatively TRBD1 (6 bases). The CDR3 runs to 13 residues. Trimming removed 8 bases at V and 2 bases at J, with 11 bases between. Germline V gives CDR1 LNHDA, CDR2 SQIVND (reference sequence). The CDR3 sequence is CASAQGHTDTQYF. The CDR3 DNA follows: TGTGCCAGTGCTCAGGGGCACACAGATACGCAGTATTTT.

The table lists this clone with a few counts. The chain links TRBV18 to TRBJ2-7; no firm D call. The CDR3 sequence is 12 residues long. Germline-derived CDR1 and CDR2 are KGHSH and LQKENI. V was trimmed by 3 bases and J by 3 bases, leaving 6 bases between them. Here the CDR3 DNA reads TGTGCCAGCTCACCGGTCGACTACGAGCAGTACTTC. Translation: CASSPVDYEQYF.

The V call is TRBV7-6, the J call TRBJ2-1; 10 nucleotides line up with TRBD1. Germline CDR1 SGHVS, CDR2 FNYEAQ. Germline trimming cut 2 bases from V and 8 bases from J; bases unmatched to any gene: 6. The length of the CDR3 is 15 residues. The CDR3 spells CASSLIPGQGDEQFF. The CDR3 DNA sequence: TGTGCCAGCAGCTTAATTCCAGGACAGGGGGATGAGCAGTTCTTC. Variable domain in full (rest from reference TRBV7-6 and TRBJ2-1): GAGVSQSPRYKVTKRGQDVALRCDPISGHVSLYWYRQALGQGPEFLTYFNYEAQQDKSGLPNDRFSAERPEGSISTLTIQRTEQRDSAMYRCASSLIPGQGDEQFFGPGTRLTVL.

The chain combines TRBV5-1 with TRBJ1-1, with D unresolved. Germline CDR1 reads SGHRS; CDR2 reads YFSETQ. Trimming took off 1 base at V and 0 bases at J, with 13 bases between the two ends. This CDR3 region has 16 residues. The CDR3 region is CASSLMVGGMNTEAFF. DNA of the CDR3: TGCGCCAGCAGCTTGATGGTAGGCGGGATGAACACTGAAGCTTTCTTT.

This chain uses TRBV7-3 with TRBJ2-3, with 14 bases aligning to TRBD2. The CDR3 is 16 amino acids. J lost 6 bases, V lost 5 bases, and 7 bases had no gene match. Germline CDR1 is SGHTA and CDR2 is FQGTGA. The CDR3: CASSARLAGGLDTQYF. In nucleotides, the CDR3 is TGTGCCAGCAGCGCCAGACTAGCGGGGGGGCTGGATACGCAGTATTTT.

This clone was counted a few times. The chain has TRBV19 and TRBJ1-2, with D maybe TRBD1 (6 bases). The germline V gene has CDR1 LNHDA and CDR2 SQIVND (reference sequence). Trimming left V 5 bases short and J 4 bases short, with 14 bases between. The CDR3 totals 14 residues. CDR3 DNA: TGTGCCAGTAGTTCGGGACAAGCACCCTATGGCTACACCTTC. It specifies CASSSGQAPYGYTF.

This clone was seen a few times. The V call is TRBV29-1, the J call TRBJ1-3; D is possibly TRBD1 (6 bases). The CDR3 sequence is 13 residues long. The V and J ends lost 7 bases and 6 bases respectively, with 16 bases between them. Germline-derived CDR1 and CDR2 are SQVTM and ANQGSEA. Written as DNA, the CDR3 is TGCAGCGCAACCCCCGGGACATCAAACACCATATATTTT. This gives the protein CSATPGTSNTIYF. The full variable domain, in which reference TRBV29-1 and TRBJ1-3 provide the parts outside the CDR3, is SAVISQKPSRDICQRGTSLTIQCQVDSQVTMMFWYRQQPGQSLTLIATANQGSEATYESGFVIDKFPISRPNLTFSTLTVSNMSPEDSSIYLCSATPGTSNTIYFGEGSWLTVV.

The chain links TRBV30 to TRBJ2-1; TRBD2 aligns across 7 bases. V shed 2 bases, J shed 3 bases, and the junction held 7 bases outside the gene matches. Per the germline V gene, CDR1 is GTSNPN and CDR2 is SVGIG (reference sequence). CDR3 length: 15 amino acids. This CDR3 is CAWSFGGSLYNEQFF. The CDR3, as DNA: TGTGCCTGGAGTTTCGGGGGGTCCCTCTACAATGAGCAGTTCTTC.

CDR3 sequence: CALNLGLDYEQYF. CDR3 sequence (DNA): TGTGCCCTGAATTTGGGTCTTGACTACGAGCAGTACTTC. The rearrangement uses TRBV30 and TRBJ2-7; D remains unclear. CDR1 and CDR2 from the germline V gene are GTSNPN and SVGIG (reference sequence). The CDR3 loop spans 13 amino acids. V lost 8 bases to trimming and J lost 3 bases, with 17 bases between them.

The chain carries TRBV7-2 and TRBJ2-3; 11 nucleotides agree with TRBD2. The length of the CDR3 is 16 residues. Germline V lookup: CDR1 SGHTA, CDR2 FQGNSA. V dropped 5 bases and J dropped 1; count of bases not matched to a gene: 5. CDR3 nucleotides: TGTGCCAGCAGCGCCAGACTAGCGGGGCGCACAGATACGCAGTATTTT. Its translation: CASSARLAGRTDTQYF.

V and J are TRBV7-2 and TRBJ2-7; weak D call: TRBD2 (5 bases). The CDR3 totals 13 residues. V lost 1 base and J 6 bases, leaving 10 bases between the germline ends. Germline V gene lookup returns CDR1 SGHTA and CDR2 FQGNSA. The CDR3 bases are TGTGCCAGCAGCTTAGAGCAGGACTCCGAGCAGTACTTC. This gives the protein CASSLEQDSEQYF.

Here the CDR3 reads CASSQVAGISPLHF. CDR3 in DNA: TGCGCCAGCAGCCAAGTGGCGGGGATTTCACCCCTCCACTTT. The V gene is TRBV4-1, the J gene TRBJ1-6; unclear D gene. Trimming removed 1 base at V and 9 bases at J, with 10 bases between. CDR3 length equals 14 residues. The germline gives CDR1 MGHRA, CDR2 YSYEKL.

V is TRBV5-1 and J is TRBJ2-7; a weak D match, TRBD1 (7 bases). Germline assignment: CDR1 SGHRS and CDR2 YFSETQ. Trimming removed 4 bases at V and 7 bases at J, with 21 bases between. This CDR3 contains 15 residues. CDR3 in DNA: TGCGCCAGCAGCATCCGGGACAGAGGTGGGGGGGAGCAGTACTTC. This encodes CASSIRDRGGGEQYF.

The chain links TRBV18 to TRBJ2-7, with 13 bases lining up with TRBD2. Trimming took 3 bases from V and 7 from J; bases not matched to a gene: 6. The CDR3 totals 15 residues. The germline V gene has CDR1 KGHSH and CDR2 LQKENI. The CDR3: CASSPWTSGSGEQYF. The CDR3 DNA reads as TGTGCCAGCTCACCCTGGACTAGCGGGAGTGGTGAGCAGTACTTC.

This rearrangement joins TRBV5-1 to TRBJ2-7; a weak D match, TRBD2 (6 bases). Germline V gives CDR1 SGHRS, CDR2 YFSETQ. V was trimmed by 3 bases and J by 7 bases, leaving 14 bases between them. The CDR3 spans 13 residues. Here the CDR3 reads CASSSGGEREQYF. CDR3 in DNA: TGCGCCAGCAGCTCCGGGGGAGAGAGAGAGCAGTACTTC.

The chain recombines TRBV19 with TRBJ2-3; 7 positions agree with TRBD2. With 1 base clipped from V and 1 base from J, the junction kept 11 bases outside the gene matches. Germline V gene lookup returns CDR1 LNHDA and CDR2 SQIVND (reference sequence). The CDR3 extends over 18 amino acids. CDR3 region: CASSIAGGRSFRTDTQYF. The CDR3 nucleotides read TGTGCCAGTAGTATAGCGGGAGGAAGGTCTTTTCGCACAGATACGCAGTATTTT.

V usage is TRBV9 and J usage is TRBJ2-3; D uncertain. From germline, CDR1 is SGDLS and CDR2 YYNGEE. The CDR3 runs 14 residues. V lost 0 bases to trimming and J lost 0 bases, with 5 bases between them. The chain's CDR3 is CASSVGESTDTQYF. The CDR3 region has the DNA TGTGCCAGCAGCGTAGGAGAGAGCACAGATACGCAGTATTTT.

The CDR3 DNA follows: TGTGCCAGCAGAGGACAGGGACGAAGCACAGATACGCAGTATTTT. It specifies CASRGQGRSTDTQYF. The chain combines TRBV28 with TRBJ2-3, with 8 bases matching TRBD1. The CDR3 is 15 residues long. Germline V gene lookup returns CDR1 MDHEN and CDR2 SYDVKM. Trimming removed 6 bases from V and 0 bases from J; junction bases left unmatched: 5.

CDR3 residues: CASSLGSSGGIETQYF. The CDR3, as DNA: TGTGCCAGCAGCTTAGGTTCTAGCGGGGGAATCGAGACCCAGTACTTC. V usage is TRBV11-2 and J usage is TRBJ2-5, with 10 positions matching TRBD2. Germline V gene sequence: CDR1 SGHAT, CDR2 FQNNGV. V trimming: 1 base; J trimming: 5 bases; junction bases outside the gene matches: 7. The CDR3 length is 16 residues. The full variable domain, in which reference TRBV11-2 and TRBJ2-5 provide the parts outside the CDR3, is EAGVAQSPRYKIIEKRQSVAFWCNPISGHATLYWYQQILGQGPKLLIQFQNNGVVDDSQLPKDRFSAERLKGVDSTLKIQPAKLEDSAVYLCASSLGSSGGIETQYFGPGTRLLVL.

The chain's CDR3 is CASSYSGTQYF. DNA of the CDR3: TGTGCCAGCAGTTACTCTGGTACGCAGTATTTT. The V and J genes are TRBV6-5 and TRBJ2-3; D gene unclear. The germline V and J ends were trimmed by 0 bases and 8 bases, with 3 bases remaining between them. The CDR3 length is 11 residues. CDR1 and CDR2 (germline): MNHEY, SVGAGI.